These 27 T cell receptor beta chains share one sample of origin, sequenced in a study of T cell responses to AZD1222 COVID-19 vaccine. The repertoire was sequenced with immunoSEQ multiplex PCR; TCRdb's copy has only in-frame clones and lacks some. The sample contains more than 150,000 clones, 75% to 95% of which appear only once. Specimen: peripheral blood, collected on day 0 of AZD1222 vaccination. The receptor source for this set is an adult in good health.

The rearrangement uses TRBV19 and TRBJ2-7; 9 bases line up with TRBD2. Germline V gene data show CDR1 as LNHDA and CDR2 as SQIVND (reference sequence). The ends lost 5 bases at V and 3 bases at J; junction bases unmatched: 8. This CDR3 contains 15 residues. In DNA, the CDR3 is TGTGCCAGTAGTTCCTCGGGTAGCGGGAGCTACGAGCAGTACTTC. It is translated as CASSSSGSGSYEQYF. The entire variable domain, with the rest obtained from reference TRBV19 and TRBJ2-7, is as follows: DGGITQSPKYLFRKEGQNVTLSCEQNLNHDAMYWYRQDPGQGLRLIYYSQIVNDFQKGDIAEGYSVSREKKESFPLTVTSAQKNPTAFYLCASSSSGSGSYEQYFGPGTRLTVT.

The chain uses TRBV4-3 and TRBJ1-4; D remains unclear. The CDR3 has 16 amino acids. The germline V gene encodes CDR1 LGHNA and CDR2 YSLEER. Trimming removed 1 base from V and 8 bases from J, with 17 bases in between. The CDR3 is CASSQGSTLIGEKLFF. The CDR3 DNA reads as TGCGCCAGCAGCCAAGGATCAACCCTCATAGGGGAAAAACTGTTTTTT.

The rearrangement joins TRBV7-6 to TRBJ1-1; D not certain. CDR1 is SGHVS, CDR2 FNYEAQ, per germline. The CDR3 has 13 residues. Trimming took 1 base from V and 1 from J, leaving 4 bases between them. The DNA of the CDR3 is TGTGCCAGCAGCTTAGATACGAACACTGAAGCTTTCTTT. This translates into CASSLDTNTEAFF.

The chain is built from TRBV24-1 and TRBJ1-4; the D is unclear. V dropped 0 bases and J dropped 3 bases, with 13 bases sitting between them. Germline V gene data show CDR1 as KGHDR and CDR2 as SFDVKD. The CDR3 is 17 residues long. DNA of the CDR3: TGTGCCACCAGTGATTTGCTCACCGGAGGCTCTAATGAAAAACTGTTTTTT. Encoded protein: CATSDLLTGGSNEKLFF.

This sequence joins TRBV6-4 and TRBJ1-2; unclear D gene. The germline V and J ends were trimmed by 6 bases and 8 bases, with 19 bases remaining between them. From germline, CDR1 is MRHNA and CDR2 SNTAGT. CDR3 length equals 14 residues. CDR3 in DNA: TGTGCCAGCAGCCGACGGGAAATCGCTTGCGGCTACACCTTC. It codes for CASSRREIACGYTF.

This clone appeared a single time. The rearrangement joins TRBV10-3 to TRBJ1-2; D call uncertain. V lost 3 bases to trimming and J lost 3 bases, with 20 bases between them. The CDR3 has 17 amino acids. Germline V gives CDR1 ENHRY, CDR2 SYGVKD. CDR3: CAISEGFLVREHYGYTF. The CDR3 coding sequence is TGTGCCATCAGTGAAGGGTTCCTCGTACGCGAACACTATGGCTACACCTTC.

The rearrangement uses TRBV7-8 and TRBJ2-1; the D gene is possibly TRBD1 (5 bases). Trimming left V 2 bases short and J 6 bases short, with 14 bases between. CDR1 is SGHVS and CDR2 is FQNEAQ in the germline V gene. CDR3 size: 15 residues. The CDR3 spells CASSLPDIRGNEQFF. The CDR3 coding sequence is TGTGCCAGCAGCTTACCCGACATTAGGGGCAATGAGCAGTTCTTC.

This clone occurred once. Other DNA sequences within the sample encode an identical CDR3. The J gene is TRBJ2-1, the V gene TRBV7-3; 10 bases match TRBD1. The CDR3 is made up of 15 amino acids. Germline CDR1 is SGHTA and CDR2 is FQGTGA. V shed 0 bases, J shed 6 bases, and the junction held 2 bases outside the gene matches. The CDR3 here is CASSLTGTGVNEQFF. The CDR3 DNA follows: TGTGCCAGCAGCTTAACGGGGACAGGGGTCAATGAGCAGTTCTTC.

CDR3 DNA sequence: TGTGCCAGCAGTGGTGACAGACTGTCAGCGTCTAATGAAAAACTGTTTTTT. This codes for CASSGDRLSASNEKLFF. The chain links TRBV27 to TRBJ1-4; D might be TRBD1 (5 bases). V shed 5 bases and J shed 3 bases, with 19 bases lying between them. Germline V CDR1 and CDR2: MNHEY, SMNVEV (reference sequence). This CDR3 has 17 amino acids.

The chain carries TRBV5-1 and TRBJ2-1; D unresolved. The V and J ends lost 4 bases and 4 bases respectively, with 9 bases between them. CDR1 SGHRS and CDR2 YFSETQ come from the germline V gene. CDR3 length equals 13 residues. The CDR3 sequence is CASSPERYNEQFF. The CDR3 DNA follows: TGCGCCAGCAGCCCCGAAAGGTACAATGAGCAGTTCTTC. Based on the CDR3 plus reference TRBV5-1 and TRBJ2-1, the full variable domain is KAGVTQTPRYLIKTRGQQVTLSCSPISGHRSVSWYQQTPGQGLQFLFEYFSETQRNKGNFPGRFSGRQFSNSRSEMNVSTLELGDSALYLCASSPERYNEQFFGPGTRLTVL.

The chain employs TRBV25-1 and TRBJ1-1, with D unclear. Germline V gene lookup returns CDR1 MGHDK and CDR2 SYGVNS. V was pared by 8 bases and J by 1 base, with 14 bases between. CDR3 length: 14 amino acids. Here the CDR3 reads CASAPLQPNTEAFF. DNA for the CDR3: TGTGCCAGCGCACCTCTACAGCCGAACACTGAAGCTTTCTTT.

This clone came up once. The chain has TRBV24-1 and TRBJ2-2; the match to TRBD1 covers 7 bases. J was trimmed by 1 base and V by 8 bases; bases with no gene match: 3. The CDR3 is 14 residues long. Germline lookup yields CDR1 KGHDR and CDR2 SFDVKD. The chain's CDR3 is CATTTGVNTGELFF. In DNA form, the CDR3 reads TGTGCCACCACTACAGGGGTGAACACCGGGGAGCTGTTTTTT.

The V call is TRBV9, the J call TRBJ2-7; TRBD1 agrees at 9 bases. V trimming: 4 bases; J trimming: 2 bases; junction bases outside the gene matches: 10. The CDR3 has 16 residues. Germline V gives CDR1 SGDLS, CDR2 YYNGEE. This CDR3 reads CASSPRDRVHTYEQYF. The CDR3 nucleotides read TGTGCCAGCAGCCCCCGGGACAGGGTACACACCTACGAGCAGTACTTC.

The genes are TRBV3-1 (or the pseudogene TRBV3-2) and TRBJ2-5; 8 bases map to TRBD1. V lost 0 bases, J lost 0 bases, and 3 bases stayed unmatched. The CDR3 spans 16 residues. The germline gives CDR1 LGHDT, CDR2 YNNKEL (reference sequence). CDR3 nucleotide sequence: TGTGCCAGCAGCCAAGATTGGACAGGGTACCAAGAGACCCAGTACTTC. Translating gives CASSQDWTGYQETQYF.

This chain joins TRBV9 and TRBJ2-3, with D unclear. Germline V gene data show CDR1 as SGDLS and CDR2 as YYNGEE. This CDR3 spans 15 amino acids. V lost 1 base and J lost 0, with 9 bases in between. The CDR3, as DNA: TGTGCCAGCAGCGTAATGCCCAGTAGCACAGATACGCAGTATTTT. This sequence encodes CASSVMPSSTDTQYF.

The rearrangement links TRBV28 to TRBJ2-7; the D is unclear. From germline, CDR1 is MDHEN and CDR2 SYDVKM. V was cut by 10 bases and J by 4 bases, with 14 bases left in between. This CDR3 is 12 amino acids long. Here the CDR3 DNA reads TGTGCCACGTCCGCCGGGTTATACGAGCAGTACTTC. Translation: CATSAGLYEQYF. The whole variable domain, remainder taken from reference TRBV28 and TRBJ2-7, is DVKVTQSSRYLVKRTGEKVFLECVQDMDHENMFWYRQDPGLGLRLIYFSYDVKMKEKGDIPEGYSVSREKKERFSLILESASTNQTSMYLCATSAGLYEQYFGPGTRLTVT.

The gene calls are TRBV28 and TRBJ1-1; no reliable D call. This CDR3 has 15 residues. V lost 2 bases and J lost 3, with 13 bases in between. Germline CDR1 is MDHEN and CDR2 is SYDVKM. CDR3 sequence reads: CASSLRPLADTEAFF. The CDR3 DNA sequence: TGTGCCAGCAGTTTAAGGCCCCTCGCTGACACTGAAGCTTTCTTT.

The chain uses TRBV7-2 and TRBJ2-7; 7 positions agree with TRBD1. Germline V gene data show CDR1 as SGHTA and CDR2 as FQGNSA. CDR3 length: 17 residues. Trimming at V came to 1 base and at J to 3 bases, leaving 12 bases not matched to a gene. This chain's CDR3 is CASSLGVRGQGLYEQYF. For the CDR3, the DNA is TGTGCCAGCAGCTTAGGCGTTAGGGGGCAGGGGCTCTACGAGCAGTACTTC.

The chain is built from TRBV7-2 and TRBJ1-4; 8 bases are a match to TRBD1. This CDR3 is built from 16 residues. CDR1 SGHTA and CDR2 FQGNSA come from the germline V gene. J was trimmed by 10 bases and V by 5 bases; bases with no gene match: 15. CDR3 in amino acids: CASSPRTGSGFGKLFF. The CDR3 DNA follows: TGTGCCAGCAGCCCCCGGACAGGGTCAGGTTTCGGAAAACTGTTTTTT.

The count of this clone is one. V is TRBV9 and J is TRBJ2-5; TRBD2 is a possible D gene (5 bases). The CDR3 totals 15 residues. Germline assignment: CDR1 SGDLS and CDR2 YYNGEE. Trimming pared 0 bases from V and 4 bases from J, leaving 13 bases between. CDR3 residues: CASSVVPNRGETQYF. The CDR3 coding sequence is TGTGCCAGCAGCGTAGTCCCGAACCGGGGAGAGACCCAGTACTTC. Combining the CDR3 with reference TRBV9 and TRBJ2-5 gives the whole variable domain DSGVTQTPKHLITATGQRVTLRCSPRSGDLSVYWYQQSLDQGLQFLIQYYNGEERAKGNILERFSAQQFPDLHSELNLSSLELGDSALYFCASSVVPNRGETQYFGPGTRLLVL.

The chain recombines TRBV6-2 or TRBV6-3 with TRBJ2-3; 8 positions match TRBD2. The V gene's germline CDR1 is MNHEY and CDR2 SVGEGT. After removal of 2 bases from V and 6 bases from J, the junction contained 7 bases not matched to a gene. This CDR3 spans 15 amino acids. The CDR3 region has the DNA TGTGCCAGCAGTTACGGGGGGACTAGGCGGGATACGCAGTATTTT. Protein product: CASSYGGTRRDTQYF.

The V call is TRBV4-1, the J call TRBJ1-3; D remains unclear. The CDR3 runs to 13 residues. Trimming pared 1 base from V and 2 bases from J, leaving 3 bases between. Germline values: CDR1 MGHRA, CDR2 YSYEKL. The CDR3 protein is CASSQGAGNTIYF. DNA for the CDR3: TGCGCCAGCAGCCAAGGGGCTGGAAACACCATATATTTT.

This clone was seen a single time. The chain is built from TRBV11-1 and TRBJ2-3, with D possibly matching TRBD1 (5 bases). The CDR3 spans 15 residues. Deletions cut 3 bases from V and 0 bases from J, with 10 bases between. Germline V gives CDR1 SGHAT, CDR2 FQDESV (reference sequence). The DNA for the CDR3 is TGTGCCAGCAGCTTTGGGGCAGGGAGCACAGATACGCAGTATTTT. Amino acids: CASSFGAGSTDTQYF.

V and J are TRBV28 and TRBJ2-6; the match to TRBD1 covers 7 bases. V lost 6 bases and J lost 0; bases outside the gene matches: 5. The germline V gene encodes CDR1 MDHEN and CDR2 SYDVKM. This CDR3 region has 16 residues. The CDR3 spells CASSSGQPSGANVLTF. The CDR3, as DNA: TGTGCCAGCAGCTCGGGACAGCCCTCTGGGGCCAACGTCCTGACTTTC.

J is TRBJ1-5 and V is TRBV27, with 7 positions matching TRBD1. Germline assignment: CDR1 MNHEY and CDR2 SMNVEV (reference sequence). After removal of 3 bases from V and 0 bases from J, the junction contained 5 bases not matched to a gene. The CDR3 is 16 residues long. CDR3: CASSFTGAYSNQPQHF. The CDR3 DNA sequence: TGTGCCAGCAGTTTCACAGGGGCCTATAGCAATCAGCCCCAGCATTTT.

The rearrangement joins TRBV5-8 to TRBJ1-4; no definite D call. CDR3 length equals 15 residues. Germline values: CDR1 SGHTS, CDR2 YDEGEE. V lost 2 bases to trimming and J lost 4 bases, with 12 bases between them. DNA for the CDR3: TGTGCCAGCAGCTTCGGGTCGACTTATAATGAAAAACTGTTTTTT. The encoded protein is CASSFGSTYNEKLFF. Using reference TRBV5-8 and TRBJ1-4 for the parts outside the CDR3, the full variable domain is EAGVTQSPTHLIKTRGQQATLRCSPISGHTSVYWYQQALGLGLQFLLWYDEGEERNRGNFPPRFSGRQFPNYSSELNVNALELEDSALYLCASSFGSTYNEKLFFGSGTQLSVL.

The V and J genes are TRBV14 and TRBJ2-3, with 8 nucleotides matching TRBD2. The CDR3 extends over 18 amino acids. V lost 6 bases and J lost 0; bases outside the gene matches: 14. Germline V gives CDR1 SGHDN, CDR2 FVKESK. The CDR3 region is CASRGTASGYKSTDTQYF. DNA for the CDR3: TGTGCCAGCAGGGGGACGGCTAGCGGGTACAAGAGCACAGATACGCAGTATTTT.